The 25 T cell receptor beta chains below were found in one sample sequenced in a study of blood T cell repertoires in COVID-19. TCRdb's copy holds only in-frame clones and misses some; the assay was immunoSEQ multiplex PCR. Of 70,000 or so clones listed, approximately 82% were seen once; the top ten hold 8.5% to 10%. The specimen was peripheral blood. The receptors were gathered from a woman of 80 years or more with acute or convalescent COVID-19.

The rearrangement joins TRBV11-2 to TRBJ2-3; no firm D call. The CDR3 is 14 amino acids. CDR1 is SGHAT, CDR2 FQNNGV, per germline. The germline V and J ends were trimmed by 3 bases and 0 bases, with 7 bases remaining between them. In nucleotides, the CDR3 is TGTGCCAGCAGCTTCGACTGGAGCACAGATACGCAGTATTTT. This encodes CASSFDWSTDTQYF.

The genes are TRBV7-9 and TRBJ1-1; D call uncertain. With 6 bases removed from V and 5 bases from J, the gap between germline ends came to 10 bases. CDR3 length equals 12 residues. Germline V gene data show CDR1 as SEHNR and CDR2 as FQNEAQ (reference sequence). In DNA form, the CDR3 reads TGTGCCAGCAGTCGGGGTGGAACTGAAGCTTTCTTT. Translating it yields CASSRGGTEAFF. Full variable domain (remainder filled in from reference TRBV7-9 and TRBJ1-1): DTGVSQNPRHKITKRGQNVTFRCDPISEHNRLYWYRQTLGQGPEFLTYFQNEAQLEKSRLLSDRFSAERPKGSFSTLEIQRTEQGDSAMYLCASSRGGTEAFFGQGTRLTVV.

This clone was seen once. This chain connects TRBV21-1 to TRBJ2-7; the tabulated D call, TRBD2, remains unverified against the DNA. TRBV21-1 is assigned pseudogene status. The CDR3 spans 9 residues. As DNA, the CDR3 is TGTGCCAGCAGCCGTCCCCTGTTATTC. Translated, it gives CASSRPLLF.

This clone was counted only a few times. The CDR3 region is CASSIASNTGELFF. The CDR3, as DNA: TGTGCCAGTAGTATAGCCTCTAACACCGGGGAGCTGTTTTTT. The rearrangement links TRBV19 to TRBJ2-2, with D unresolved. Trimming removed 1 base at V and 2 bases at J, with 5 bases between. Germline-derived CDR1 and CDR2 are LNHDA and SQIVND (reference sequence). The CDR3 totals 14 residues.

This chain joins TRBV3-1 (or the pseudogene TRBV3-2) and TRBJ1-3; 8 positions match TRBD1. The trim removed 4 bases at V and 2 bases at J, leaving 4 bases unmatched. Germline CDR1 is LGHDT and CDR2 is YNNKEL (reference sequence). The CDR3 is made up of 15 amino acids. The CDR3: CASSLSDRAGNTIYF. The CDR3 DNA is TGTGCCAGCAGCCTATCGGACAGGGCTGGAAACACCATATATTTT.

The rearrangement uses TRBV20-1 and TRBJ1-2; no reliable D call. This CDR3 has 15 residues. V shed 3 bases and J shed 2 bases, with 16 bases lying between them. The germline gives CDR1 DFQATT, CDR2 SNEGSKA (reference sequence). CDR3 sequence (DNA): TGCAGTGCTAGTGGAGGTCTGATAGTGAACTATGGCTACACCTTC. This sequence encodes CSASGGLIVNYGYTF.

The genes are TRBV7-8 and TRBJ1-2; possible D gene TRBD1, 6 bases. V was trimmed by 1 base and J by 7 bases, leaving 13 bases between them. The CDR3 is made up of 14 amino acids. CDR1 is SGHVS and CDR2 is FQNEAQ in the germline V gene. CDR3 coding DNA: TGTGCCAGCAGCTTAGGTCCGGGGGGCGGTGGCTACACCTTC. It yields the protein CASSLGPGGGGYTF.

The rearrangement links TRBV5-4 to TRBJ2-6; TRBD1 is a possible D gene (6 bases). The CDR3 is 18 residues long. Trimming removed 0 bases from V and 2 bases from J, with 15 bases in between. Germline V CDR1 and CDR2: SGHNT, YYREEE (reference sequence). CDR3 in amino acids: CASSLGGPGKAGANVLTF. In DNA form, the CDR3 reads TGTGCCAGCAGCTTGGGGGGGCCAGGCAAGGCTGGGGCCAACGTCCTGACTTTC. Based on the CDR3 plus reference TRBV5-4 and TRBJ2-6, the full variable domain is ETGVTQSPTHLIKTRGQQVTLRCSSQSGHNTVSWYQQALGQGPQFIFQYYREEENGRGNFPPRFSGLQFPNYSSELNVNALELDDSALYLCASSLGGPGKAGANVLTFGAGSRLTVL.

The rearrangement joins TRBV2 to TRBJ1-2, with D unclear. Germline CDR1 is SNHLY and CDR2 is FYNNEI. The CDR3 has 12 amino acids. V was clipped by 3 bases and J by 14 bases, with 16 bases between them. The CDR3 DNA reads as TGTGCCAGCAGTGACAGGAGGGAAGGTGGGACCTTC. Translation gives CASSDRREGGTF.

This chain uses TRBV19 with TRBJ1-1, with D perhaps TRBD1 (5 bases). V dropped 3 bases and J dropped 2 bases, with 13 bases sitting between them. Germline-derived CDR1 and CDR2 are LNHDA and SQIVND (reference sequence). This CDR3 spans 15 amino acids. The CDR3 loop is CASSMGRVANTEAFF. The CDR3 DNA sequence: TGTGCCAGTAGTATGGGCAGGGTGGCTAACACTGAAGCTTTCTTT. Drawing the rest from reference TRBV19 and TRBJ1-1, the complete variable domain is DGGITQSPKYLFRKEGQNVTLSCEQNLNHDAMYWYRQDPGQGLRLIYYSQIVNDFQKGDIAEGYSVSREKKESFPLTVTSAQKNPTAFYLCASSMGRVANTEAFFGQGTRLTVV.

The chain carries TRBV24-1 and TRBJ2-5; 7 nucleotides line up with TRBD2. With 3 bases clipped from V and 2 bases from J, the junction kept 5 bases outside the gene matches. Germline V lookup: CDR1 KGHDR, CDR2 SFDVKD. There are 15 residues in the CDR3. This CDR3 is CATSDASGSQETQYF. The DNA of the CDR3 is TGTGCCACCAGTGATGCTAGCGGATCGCAAGAGACCCAGTACTTC.

The J gene is TRBJ1-2, the V gene TRBV3-1 (or the pseudogene TRBV3-2); no firm D call. The CDR3 covers 18 residues. Per germline, CDR1 LGHDT and CDR2 YNNKEL (reference sequence). Trimming cost V 3 bases and J 0 bases, with 20 bases left between them. The CDR3 region has the DNA TGTGCCAGCAGCCACAAGCTCCGTTCGGTTTTCCCTAACTATGGCTACACCTTC. Its protein is CASSHKLRSVFPNYGYTF.

The chain recombines TRBV3-1 (or the pseudogene TRBV3-2) with TRBJ1-1, with 10 bases matching TRBD1. This CDR3 has 13 residues. Germline-derived CDR1 and CDR2 are LGHDT and YNNKEL (reference sequence). V lost 7 bases to trimming and J lost 6 bases; unmatched junction nucleotides: 5. The CDR3 protein is CASMGQGFSEAFF. The CDR3 DNA follows: TGTGCCAGCATGGGACAGGGGTTCTCTGAAGCTTTCTTT.

The rearrangement links TRBV9 to TRBJ1-1; unclear D gene. V lost 5 bases and J lost 3, with 17 bases in between. The CDR3 runs to 15 residues. Germline CDR1 reads SGDLS; CDR2 reads YYNGEE. The CDR3 nucleotides are TGTGCCAGCAGAAGACGGGAGGCGTTGGACACTGAAGCTTTCTTT. The encoded protein is CASRRREALDTEAFF.

The chain joins TRBV9 to TRBJ1-6; possibly TRBD1 for D (5 bases). The CDR3 consists of 17 residues. V lost 4 bases to trimming and J lost 6 bases, with 20 bases between them. Germline CDR1 is SGDLS and CDR2 is YYNGEE. CDR3 region: CASSPDWGDRGNSPLHF. CDR3 sequence (DNA): TGTGCCAGCAGCCCGGATTGGGGTGACAGAGGTAATTCACCCCTCCACTTT. Based on the CDR3 plus reference TRBV9 and TRBJ1-6, the full variable domain is DSGVTQTPKHLITATGQRVTLRCSPRSGDLSVYWYQQSLDQGLQFLIQYYNGEERAKGNILERFSAQQFPDLHSELNLSSLELGDSALYFCASSPDWGDRGNSPLHFGNGTRLTVT.

This clone was counted only a few times. The chain employs TRBV11-3 and TRBJ2-1, with D perhaps matching TRBD2 (7 bases). This CDR3 spans 14 amino acids. V dropped 5 bases and J dropped 9 bases, with 17 bases sitting between them. From germline, CDR1 is SGHNT and CDR2 YENEEA. This CDR3 reads CASSPVGGGGEQFF. Written as DNA, the CDR3 is TGTGCCAGCAGCCCCGTTGGAGGGGGGGGTGAGCAGTTCTTC.

J is TRBJ2-1 and V is TRBV7-9, with 10 bases that match TRBD2. Trimming cost V 4 bases and J 1 base; bases outside gene matches: 4. Germline values: CDR1 SEHNR, CDR2 FQNEAQ (reference sequence). This CDR3 is 16 amino acids long. The CDR3 nucleotides are TGTGCCAGCAGCTCGGGGACTAGCGAGTCCTACAATGAGCAGTTCTTC. This encodes CASSSGTSESYNEQFF.

The chain joins TRBV4-1 to TRBJ2-1, with TRBD2 matching over 12 bases. The CDR3 sequence is 16 residues long. From germline, CDR1 is MGHRA and CDR2 YSYEKL. The V segment lost 4 bases and the J segment 8 bases; nucleotides outside the gene matches: 9. Here the CDR3 reads CASSRNLAGGPDEQFF. DNA for the CDR3: TGCGCCAGCAGCCGTAATCTAGCGGGGGGGCCAGATGAGCAGTTCTTC.

This sequence joins TRBV3-1 (or the pseudogene TRBV3-2) and TRBJ2-2; 7 nucleotides match TRBD1. V was pared by 0 bases and J by 1 base, with 17 bases of the junction left unmatched. The CDR3 totals 21 residues. CDR1 is LGHDT, CDR2 YNNKEL, per germline (reference sequence). CDR3 DNA: TGTGCCAGCAGCCAAGACCTAAGACAGGGCGCCTTTACATTGAACACCGGGGAGCTGTTTTTT. Its translation: CASSQDLRQGAFTLNTGELFF.

The rearrangement uses TRBV11-2 and TRBJ1-4, with a weak D call TRBD1 (5 bases). Trimming stripped 1 base from V and 8 bases from J, with 11 bases between. Germline V gene data show CDR1 as SGHAT and CDR2 as FQNNGV. This CDR3 comprises 14 residues. The CDR3: CASSLAGGYEKLFF. The DNA of the CDR3 is TGTGCCAGCAGCTTAGCGGGGGGTTACGAAAAACTGTTTTTT. Complete variable domain (other parts from reference TRBV11-2 and TRBJ1-4): EAGVAQSPRYKIIEKRQSVAFWCNPISGHATLYWYQQILGQGPKLLIQFQNNGVVDDSQLPKDRFSAERLKGVDSTLKIQPAKLEDSAVYLCASSLAGGYEKLFFGSGTQLSVL.

The chain couples TRBV11-1 to TRBJ1-2; 9 bases agree with TRBD1. This CDR3 comprises 15 residues. Germline-derived CDR1 and CDR2 are SGHAT and FQDESV (reference sequence). After removal of 4 bases from V and 5 bases from J, the junction contained 8 bases not matched to a gene. The CDR3 reads CASSSADRGTYGYTF. The CDR3 region has the DNA TGTGCCAGCAGCTCTGCGGACAGGGGTACTTATGGCTACACCTTC.

This clone was detected a few times. This rearrangement joins TRBV6-5 to TRBJ1-5; tentatively, D is TRBD1 (5 bases). Germline values: CDR1 MNHEY, CDR2 SVGAGI. This CDR3 is built from 14 residues. V shed 7 bases and J shed 7 bases, with 17 bases lying between them. The chain's CDR3 is CASKAQGSLQPQHF. The CDR3 DNA reads as TGTGCCAGCAAGGCGCAGGGTTCCCTCCAGCCCCAGCATTTT.

The chain joins TRBV7-2 to TRBJ1-1; 10 positions agree with TRBD1. V trimming: 2 bases; J trimming: 1 base; junction bases outside the gene matches: 13. CDR1 and CDR2 (germline): SGHTA, FQGNSA. There are 19 residues in the CDR3. The CDR3 loop is CASSLWTRLGQGKNTEAFF. CDR3 nucleotides: TGTGCCAGCAGCTTATGGACCAGGTTGGGACAGGGGAAGAACACTGAAGCTTTCTTT.

The CDR3 loop reads CASSLNNWDTSYEQYF. CDR3 bases: TGTGCCAGCAGCCTGAATAACTGGGACACCTCCTACGAGCAGTACTTC. The gene calls are TRBV5-5 and TRBJ2-7; tentatively, D is TRBD1 (6 bases). Trimming pared 4 bases from V and 0 bases from J, leaving 17 bases between. The CDR3 consists of 16 residues. Germline values: CDR1 SGHKS, CDR2 YYEKEE (reference sequence).

The rearrangement joins TRBV18 to TRBJ1-3, with a tentative D call TRBD1 (5 bases). This CDR3 has 15 residues. The germline gives CDR1 KGHSH, CDR2 LQKENI. CDR3 sequence (DNA): TGTGCAGCGGGTCCACAGGTTTACTCTGGAAACACCATATATTTT. It yields the protein CAAGPQVYSGNTIYF.